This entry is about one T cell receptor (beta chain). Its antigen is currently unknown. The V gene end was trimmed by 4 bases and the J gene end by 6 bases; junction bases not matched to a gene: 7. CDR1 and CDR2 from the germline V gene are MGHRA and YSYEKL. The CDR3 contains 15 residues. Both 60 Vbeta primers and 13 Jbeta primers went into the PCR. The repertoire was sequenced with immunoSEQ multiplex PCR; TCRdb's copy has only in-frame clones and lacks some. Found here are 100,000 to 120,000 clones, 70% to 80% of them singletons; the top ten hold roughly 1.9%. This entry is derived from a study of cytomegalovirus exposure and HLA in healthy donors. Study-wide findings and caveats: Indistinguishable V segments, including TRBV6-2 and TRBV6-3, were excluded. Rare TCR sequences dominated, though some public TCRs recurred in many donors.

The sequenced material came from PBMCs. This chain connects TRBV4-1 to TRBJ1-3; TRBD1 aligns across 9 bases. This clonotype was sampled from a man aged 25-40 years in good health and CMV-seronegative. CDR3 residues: CASSPGTGSSNTIYF. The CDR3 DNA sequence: TGCGCCAGCAGCCCCGGGACAGGGAGTTCAAACACCATATATTTT.